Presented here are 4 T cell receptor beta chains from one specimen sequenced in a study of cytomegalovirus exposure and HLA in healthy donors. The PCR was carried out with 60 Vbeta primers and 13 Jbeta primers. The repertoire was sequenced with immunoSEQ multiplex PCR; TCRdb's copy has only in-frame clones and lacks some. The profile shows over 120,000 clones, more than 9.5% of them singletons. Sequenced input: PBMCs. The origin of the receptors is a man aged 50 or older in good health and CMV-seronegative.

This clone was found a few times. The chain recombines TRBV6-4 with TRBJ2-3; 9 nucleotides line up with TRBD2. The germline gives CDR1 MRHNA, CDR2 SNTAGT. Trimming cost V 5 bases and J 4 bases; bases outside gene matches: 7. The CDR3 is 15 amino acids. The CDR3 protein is CASSPRAGGPDTQYF. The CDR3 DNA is TGTGCCAGCAGTCCCCGGGCGGGAGGGCCAGATACGCAGTATTTT.

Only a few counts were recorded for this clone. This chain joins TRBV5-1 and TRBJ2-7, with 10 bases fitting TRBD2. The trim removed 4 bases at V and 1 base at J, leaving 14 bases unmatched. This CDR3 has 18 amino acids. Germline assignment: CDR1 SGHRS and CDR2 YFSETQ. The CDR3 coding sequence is TGCGCCAGCAGCCCGGTTGGTAGCGGGGGGTTTTTGTCCTACGAGCAGTACTTC. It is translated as CASSPVGSGGFLSYEQYF.

CDR3 bases: TGTGCCAGCAGCTTGACAGCTAACTATGGCTACACCTTC. Translated, it gives CASSLTANYGYTF. V gene TRBV7-3 combines with J gene TRBJ1-2; D perhaps matches TRBD1 (5 bases). The V end was cut by 3 bases, the J end by 0 bases, with 5 bases between. The CDR3 contains 13 residues. Looked up from germline, CDR1 is SGHTA and CDR2 is FQGTGA.

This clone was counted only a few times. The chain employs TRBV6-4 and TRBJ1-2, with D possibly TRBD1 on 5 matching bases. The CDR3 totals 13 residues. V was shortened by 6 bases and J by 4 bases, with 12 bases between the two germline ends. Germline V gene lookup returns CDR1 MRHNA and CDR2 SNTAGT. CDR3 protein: CASSGTDSYGYTF. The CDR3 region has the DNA TGTGCCAGCAGCGGCACCGACAGCTATGGCTACACCTTC.